Below, 22 T cell receptor beta chains from the same sample are listed, as sequenced in a study of blood T cell repertoires in COVID-19. The method was immunoSEQ multiplex PCR; TCRdb's version includes in-frame clones alone and lacks a portion of them. The sample has around 280,000 clones; 90% are singletons. Sequenced material: PBMCs or T cells enriched from blood (not recorded which). The receptors come from a woman aged 18-29 years with acute COVID-19.

The rearrangement links TRBV5-8 to TRBJ2-2; TRBD1 is a possible D gene (6 bases). This CDR3 has 15 residues. Germline V lookup: CDR1 SGHTS, CDR2 YDEGEE. Deletions cut 5 bases from V and 0 bases from J, with 11 bases between. CDR3 in amino acids: CASSPGTTNTGELFF. CDR3 nucleotide sequence: TGTGCCAGCAGTCCCGGGACAACGAACACCGGGGAGCTGTTTTTT.

This rearrangement joins TRBV27 to TRBJ2-2; 10 bases line up with TRBD2. V was pared by 0 bases and J by 6 bases, with 4 bases of the junction left unmatched. The germline gives CDR1 MNHEY, CDR2 SMNVEV (reference sequence). CDR3 size: 16 residues. The CDR3 sequence: CASSLSPSGSSGELFF. For the CDR3, the DNA is TGTGCCAGCAGTTTATCACCTAGCGGGAGTTCCGGGGAGCTGTTTTTT.

This clone is a singleton in its sample. The chain couples TRBV4-1 to TRBJ2-7, with 8 positions matching TRBD1. Unmatched junction bases numbered 5, after V lost 4 bases and J lost 3 bases. The CDR3 contains 14 residues. Per germline, CDR1 MGHRA and CDR2 YSYEKL. CDR3 sequence: CASSPSGQGYEQYF. The DNA of the CDR3 is TGCGCCAGCAGCCCCTCAGGACAGGGCTACGAGCAGTACTTC.

V and J are TRBV14 and TRBJ1-2; D may be TRBD1 (6 bases). V lost 4 bases to trimming and J lost 3 bases, with 9 bases between them. Germline V gene data show CDR1 as SGHDN and CDR2 as FVKESK. The CDR3 has 13 residues. Written as DNA, the CDR3 is TGTGCCAGCAGCCTCAGACAGGACTATGGCTACACCTTC. It codes for CASSLRQDYGYTF.

This chain uses TRBV10-1 with TRBJ1-1; D unresolved. V was clipped by 7 bases and J by 5 bases, with 17 bases between them. Germline V lookup: CDR1 WNHNN, CDR2 SYGVQD (reference sequence). CDR3 length: 14 amino acids. The CDR3 DNA reads as TGCGCCAGCACCCAACACTTGGGCCAGACTGAAGCTTTCTTT. Its translation: CASTQHLGQTEAFF.

J is TRBJ2-1 and V is TRBV10-3, with 10 bases fitting TRBD2. With 4 bases clipped from V and 5 bases from J, the junction kept 17 bases outside the gene matches. The CDR3 runs 19 residues. CDR1 and CDR2 (germline): ENHRY, SYGVKD. The CDR3 here is CAISAPSSGSKLRDNEQFF. In DNA form, the CDR3 reads TGTGCCATCAGTGCGCCTTCTAGCGGGAGTAAACTTAGGGACAATGAGCAGTTCTTC.

The chain couples TRBV11-1 to TRBJ1-5; weak D call: TRBD1 (5 bases). The CDR3 sequence is 13 residues long. V was pared by 5 bases and J by 6 bases, with 11 bases between. Looked up from germline, CDR1 is SGHAT and CDR2 is FQDESV (reference sequence). CDR3 nucleotide sequence: TGTGCCAGCAGCGAGAGAAGGGGTCAGCCCCAGCATTTT. Its protein product is CASSERRGQPQHF.

The rearrangement joins TRBV4-3 to TRBJ2-2, with 8 bases identical to TRBD2. Per the germline V gene, CDR1 is LGHNA and CDR2 is YSLEER. The CDR3 is 16 residues long. V gave up 2 bases and J gave up 4 bases; unmatched junction bases: 6. The CDR3 region is CASSQQTSGVTGELFF. The CDR3 nucleotides are TGCGCCAGCAGCCAACAAACTAGCGGCGTCACCGGGGAGCTGTTTTTT.

This sequence joins TRBV10-2 and TRBJ2-7, with D hard to call. The germline V and J ends were trimmed by 2 bases and 9 bases, with 11 bases remaining between them. This CDR3 region has 12 residues. Looked up from germline, CDR1 is WSHSY and CDR2 is SAAADI. The chain's CDR3 is CASSEETAVQYF. In nucleotides, the CDR3 is TGCGCCAGCAGTGAGGAGACGGCGGTGCAGTACTTC.

This rearrangement joins TRBV6-5 to TRBJ1-2; possibly TRBD1 for D (6 bases). The CDR3 spans 13 residues. Germline V gene sequence: CDR1 MNHEY, CDR2 SVGAGI. V gave up 7 bases and J gave up 5 bases, with 14 bases separating them. The chain's CDR3 is CASIRRGTYGYTF. The CDR3 region has the DNA TGTGCCAGCATCCGCCGAGGGACATATGGCTACACCTTC.

The genes are TRBV6-5 and TRBJ2-1, with 8 bases fitting TRBD2. Germline V CDR1 and CDR2: MNHEY, SVGAGI. Trimming cost V 6 bases and J 0 bases; bases outside gene matches: 4. CDR3 length equals 15 residues. The CDR3 DNA follows: TGTGCCAGCAGCTATAGCGGGGTCTCCTACAATGAGCAGTTCTTC. Amino acids: CASSYSGVSYNEQFF.

This clone was seen once. The rearrangement links TRBV28 to TRBJ2-7; D is undetermined. The CDR3 is made up of 12 amino acids. The germline gives CDR1 MDHEN, CDR2 SYDVKM. Trimming pared 1 base from V and 4 bases from J, leaving 5 bases between. CDR3 sequence reads: CASSLSKYEQYF. The CDR3, as DNA: TGTGCCAGCAGTTTATCAAAATACGAGCAGTACTTC.

This rearrangement joins TRBV10-1 to TRBJ1-2, with TRBD1 matching over 10 bases. The CDR3 runs to 13 residues. V was clipped by 5 bases and J by 5 bases; unmatched bases: 2. Germline V gene lookup returns CDR1 WNHNN and CDR2 SYGVQD (reference sequence). CDR3 sequence reads: CASSPGQGYGYTF. DNA for the CDR3: TGCGCCAGCAGTCCGGGACAGGGGTATGGCTACACCTTC.

The CDR3 DNA sequence: TGCGCCAGCAGAAAACAGGGCGGGGAGACCCAGTACTTC. Its translation is CASRKQGGETQYF. The chain carries TRBV5-1 and TRBJ2-5; the D gene is possibly TRBD1 (6 bases). The CDR3 totals 13 residues. Trimming stripped 5 bases from V and 5 bases from J, with 13 bases between. Per germline, CDR1 SGHRS and CDR2 YFSETQ.

The J gene is TRBJ2-2, the V gene TRBV30, with TRBD2 as a possible D gene (6 bases). Germline CDR1 and CDR2: GTSNPN and SVGIG (reference sequence). V was shortened by 1 base and J by 6 bases, with 6 bases between the two germline ends. The CDR3 runs to 12 residues. This CDR3 reads CAWSGGAGELFF. The CDR3 DNA follows: TGTGCCTGGAGTGGGGGGGCCGGGGAGCTGTTTTTT.

The chain is built from TRBV10-3 and TRBJ2-3; 8 bases align to TRBD1. The junction had 4 bases not matched to a gene; V was cut back by 2 bases and J by 3 bases. The CDR3 length is 15 residues. Germline V CDR1 and CDR2: ENHRY, SYGVKD. CDR3 residues: CAISEGQGGTDTQYF. Written as DNA, the CDR3 is TGTGCCATCAGTGAGGGACAGGGCGGTACAGATACGCAGTATTTT.

This chain uses TRBV7-9 with TRBJ2-7, with 14 bases identical to TRBD2. Germline V gene data show CDR1 as SEHNR and CDR2 as FQNEAQ (reference sequence). V was clipped by 1 base and J by 8 bases; unmatched bases: 4. The length of the CDR3 is 15 residues. The CDR3 bases are TGTGCCAGCAGCTTAGTTGGGACTAGCGGGGGCCAGCAGTACTTC. It encodes CASSLVGTSGGQQYF.

This chain joins TRBV13 and TRBJ2-1, with D possibly TRBD2 on 5 matching bases. V was pared by 5 bases and J by 4 bases, with 18 bases between. The V gene's germline CDR1 is PRHDT and CDR2 FYEKMQ (reference sequence). CDR3 length: 16 residues. The CDR3, as DNA: TGTGCCAGCAGCACCACCTCCGGGAACCTATACAATGAGCAGTTCTTC. Protein: CASSTTSGNLYNEQFF. Full variable domain (outside the CDR3, taken from reference TRBV13 and TRBJ2-1): AAGVIQSPRHLIKEKRETATLKCYPIPRHDTVYWYQQGPGQDPQFLISFYEKMQSDKGSIPDRFSAQQFSDYHSELNMSSLELGDSALYFCASSTTSGNLYNEQFFGPGTRLTVL.

V gene TRBV10-2 combines with J gene TRBJ2-7; D possibly corresponds to TRBD1 (5 bases). Trimming cost V 3 bases and J 6 bases, with 15 bases left between them. Germline lookup yields CDR1 WSHSY and CDR2 SAAADI. The CDR3 runs 14 residues. The CDR3 DNA is TGCGCCAGCAGTGAAGAAGGGGCCGACGGCGAGCAGTACTTC. Protein sequence: CASSEEGADGEQYF.

The chain recombines TRBV5-1 with TRBJ1-4, with 8 bases aligning to TRBD1. Trimming removed 0 bases from V and 10 bases from J; junction bases left unmatched: 14. This CDR3 has 17 residues. From germline, CDR1 is SGHRS and CDR2 YFSETQ. The CDR3 DNA follows: TGCGCCAGCAGCTTGGGCATTGGAGGACAGGGAATGGGAAAACTGTTTTTT. Translating gives CASSLGIGGQGMGKLFF.

Only one count was recorded for this clone. The rearrangement joins TRBV28 to TRBJ2-7; 9 nucleotides line up with TRBD1. Per the germline V gene, CDR1 is MDHEN and CDR2 is SYDVKM. After removal of 6 bases from V and 0 bases from J, the junction contained 6 bases not matched to a gene. This CDR3 comprises 15 residues. The CDR3 sequence: CASSLGTGSSYEQYF. Written as DNA, the CDR3 is TGTGCCAGCAGCTTAGGGACAGGGAGCTCCTACGAGCAGTACTTC. The variable domain in full, completed from reference TRBV28 and TRBJ2-7, reads DVKVTQSSRYLVKRTGEKVFLECVQDMDHENMFWYRQDPGLGLRLIYFSYDVKMKEKGDIPEGYSVSREKKERFSLILESASTNQTSMYLCASSLGTGSSYEQYFGPGTRLTVT.

The CDR3 nucleotides are TGCGCCAGCAGCCGCCTAACAGGGGTCGAGGAAAAACTGTTTTTT. This encodes CASSRLTGVEEKLFF. The rearrangement links TRBV4-3 to TRBJ1-4; 7 positions agree with TRBD1. Germline lookup yields CDR1 LGHNA and CDR2 YSLEER. With 4 bases clipped from V and 8 bases from J, the junction kept 10 bases outside the gene matches. This CDR3 has 15 amino acids.